The 21 T cell receptor beta chains presented below share a single source sample, sequenced in a study of shared clonotypes between healthy human individuals. This table comes from immunoSEQ multiplex PCR, and its TCRdb copy is limited to in-frame clones, with some not included. The sample records roughly 2,300,000 clones, roughly 90% being singletons. Sequenced input: naive CD4+ T cells from PBMCs. The subset denotes: CD45RA+ positively selected. Source of these receptors: a man between 18 and 35 years old in good health. Some clones in this sample may be carry-over from other donors' samples.

The chain joins TRBV2 to TRBJ2-3, with TRBD1 identical over 9 bases. The J segment lost 3 bases and the V segment lost 4 bases, leaving 5 bases of the junction unmatched. In germline, CDR1 is SNHLY, CDR2 FYNNEI. CDR3 size: 15 residues. CDR3 sequence: CASSAGQGITDTQYF. DNA of the CDR3: TGTGCCAGCAGTGCGGGACAGGGTATTACAGATACGCAGTATTTT.

The chain has TRBV10-1 and TRBJ2-3; 9 bases map to TRBD2. Germline V gene data show CDR1 as WNHNN and CDR2 as SYGVQD (reference sequence). The ends lost 3 bases at V and 2 bases at J; junction bases unmatched: 6. CDR3 length: 16 amino acids. The CDR3 sequence: CASSDPSGKDTDTQYF. In nucleotides, the CDR3 is TGCGCCAGCAGTGATCCTAGCGGGAAGGACACAGATACGCAGTATTTT.

Of note for this clone: This same CDR3 is encoded by further DNA sequences in the sample. The rearrangement uses TRBV5-1 and TRBJ2-1, with 9 bases that match TRBD1. V shed 5 bases and J 3 bases; nucleotides not matched to a gene: 6. Per germline, CDR1 SGHRS and CDR2 YFSETQ. The CDR3 runs 15 residues. CDR3 DNA: TGCGCCAGCAGTTTTAGACAGGGGGGCTACAATGAGCAGTTCTTC. Protein product: CASSFRQGGYNEQFF.

The V gene is TRBV5-4, the J gene TRBJ2-5, with D perhaps matching TRBD1 or TRBD2 (5 bases each). Germline V gene lookup returns CDR1 SGHNT and CDR2 YYREEE (reference sequence). Trimming shortened V by 4 bases and J by 5 bases, and 15 bases separated the two germline ends. This CDR3 is built from 14 residues. CDR3 region: CASSPVGELETQYF. In DNA form, the CDR3 reads TGTGCCAGCAGCCCGGTGGGGGAGCTGGAGACCCAGTACTTC.

The V gene is TRBV5-1, the J gene TRBJ2-1; D uncertain. The CDR3 spans 16 residues. Germline V gene data show CDR1 as SGHRS and CDR2 as YFSETQ. Between the trimmed V and J ends, which lost 0 bases and 2 bases, there was a span of 12 bases. In DNA form, the CDR3 reads TGCGCCAGCAGCTTGGCGGGTGATGTGGCCTACAATGAGCAGTTCTTC. Its protein product is CASSLAGDVAYNEQFF.

The V gene is TRBV4-3, the J gene TRBJ2-3; no clear D gene. V lost 6 bases, J lost 0 bases, and 13 bases lay in between. Germline V gives CDR1 LGHNA, CDR2 YSLEER. The CDR3 has 15 amino acids. The CDR3 bases are TGCGCCAGCAGGCCAAGCTTCATCAGCACAGATACGCAGTATTTT. Its translation: CASRPSFISTDTQYF.

This chain uses TRBV7-9 with TRBJ2-7; TRBD2 matches at 7 bases. The CDR3 runs 14 residues. CDR1 is SEHNR and CDR2 is FQNEAQ in the germline V gene (reference sequence). V was clipped by 5 bases and J by 5 bases; unmatched bases: 9. The CDR3 DNA reads as TGTGCCAGCAGCGTAACTCGGGAGGAGGACGAGCAGTACTTC. Its translation: CASSVTREEDEQYF.

V usage is TRBV7-3 and J usage is TRBJ2-5; 7 bases are shared with TRBD2. This CDR3 has 15 residues. After removal of 2 bases from V and 0 bases from J, the junction contained 3 bases not matched to a gene. Germline V lookup: CDR1 SGHTA, CDR2 FQGTGA. The CDR3 DNA is TGTGCCAGCAGCTTATCAGCGGGAAACCAAGAGACCCAGTACTTC. Its protein product is CASSLSAGNQETQYF.

This chain connects TRBV6-6 to TRBJ1-1; 7 nucleotides match TRBD1. CDR3 length: 16 amino acids. Germline V gene data show CDR1 as MNHNY and CDR2 as SVGAGI (reference sequence). The J segment lost 1 base and the V segment lost 9 bases, leaving 14 bases of the junction unmatched. CDR3 nucleotides: TGTGCCAGTTGGGACAATTTAGGGGGCGCGAACACTGAAGCTTTCTTT. Protein: CASWDNLGGANTEAFF.

V and J are TRBV28 and TRBJ2-1; 7 bases fit TRBD2. The CDR3 sequence is 15 residues long. Trimming cost V 3 bases and J 4 bases; bases outside gene matches: 6. CDR1 MDHEN and CDR2 SYDVKM come from the germline V gene. The CDR3, as DNA: TGTGCCAGCAGTTTGGGCGGGAGCTGGTACAATGAGCAGTTCTTC. Its protein is CASSLGGSWYNEQFF.

V is TRBV7-2 and J is TRBJ2-7; D is ambiguous. Germline CDR1 SGHTA, CDR2 FQGNSA. The CDR3 spans 16 residues. Trimming removed 0 bases from V and 1 base from J, with 13 bases in between. The DNA of the CDR3 is TGTGCCAGCAGCTTAGCAGGGTCGGGCAGATCCTACGAGCAGTACTTC. It translates to CASSLAGSGRSYEQYF. Combining the CDR3 with reference TRBV7-2 and TRBJ2-7 gives the whole variable domain GAGVSQSPSNKVTEKGKDVELRCDPISGHTALYWYRQSLGQGLEFLIYFQGNSAPDKSGLPSDRFSAERTGGSVSTLTIQRTQQEDSAVYLCASSLAGSGRSYEQYFGPGTRLTVT.

The CDR3 spells CASSPSPDAEQYF. In DNA, the CDR3 is TGTGCCAGCTCACCCAGCCCCGACGCCGAGCAGTACTTC. The genes are TRBV18 and TRBJ2-7; D unclear. The CDR3 covers 13 residues. Germline CDR1 and CDR2: KGHSH and LQKENI. V gave up 3 bases and J gave up 6 bases, with 12 bases separating them.

The chain links TRBV7-3 to TRBJ2-1, with D tentatively TRBD2 (5 bases). The CDR3 has 18 amino acids. Germline CDR1 is SGHTA and CDR2 is FQGTGA. The V and J ends lost 4 bases and 0 bases respectively, with 19 bases between them. CDR3: CASSSSPGRGGSYNEQFF. Written as DNA, the CDR3 is TGTGCCAGCAGCTCGTCGCCGGGTCGAGGAGGCTCCTACAATGAGCAGTTCTTC.

The chain couples TRBV28 to TRBJ1-5, with D unresolved. The germline CDR1 and CDR2 sequences are MDHEN and SYDVKM. The CDR3 contains 14 residues. Trimming cost V 5 bases and J 3 bases, with 11 bases left between them. The DNA of the CDR3 is TGTGCCAGCAGTCTACCGAAGGACAATCAGCCCCAGCATTTT. This sequence encodes CASSLPKDNQPQHF. The variable domain in full, with the rest retrieved from reference TRBV28 and TRBJ1-5, is DVKVTQSSRYLVKRTGEKVFLECVQDMDHENMFWYRQDPGLGLRLIYFSYDVKMKEKGDIPEGYSVSREKKERFSLILESASTNQTSMYLCASSLPKDNQPQHFGDGTRLSIL.

The chain links TRBV27 to TRBJ2-7; 10 nucleotides agree with TRBD2. The germline CDR1 and CDR2 sequences are MNHEY and SMNVEV (reference sequence). CDR3 size: 16 residues. Unmatched junction bases numbered 11, after V lost 2 bases and J lost 7 bases. This CDR3 reads CASSLMGGLAGVEQYF. In DNA, the CDR3 is TGTGCCAGCAGTTTAATGGGCGGGCTAGCGGGAGTTGAGCAGTACTTC.

The genes are TRBV28 and TRBJ1-2; tentative D call: TRBD1 (6 bases). Germline V gives CDR1 MDHEN, CDR2 SYDVKM. V dropped 5 bases and J dropped 6 bases, with 10 bases sitting between them. The CDR3 has 12 residues. This CDR3 is CASSPPGDGYTF. The CDR3 nucleotides read TGTGCCAGCAGTCCGCCAGGGGATGGCTACACCTTC.

A note on this clone: This sample also contains other DNA sequences that code for the same CDR3. CDR3 DNA sequence: TGTGCCAGCAGCCCGGGGGGACCGAACACTGAAGCTTTCTTT. Amino acid sequence: CASSPGGPNTEAFF. The rearrangement links TRBV7-3 to TRBJ1-1; D might be TRBD1 (5 bases). In germline, CDR1 is SGHTA, CDR2 FQGTGA. Trimming shortened V by 5 bases and J by 1 base, and 11 bases separated the two germline ends. The CDR3 loop spans 14 amino acids.

As for this clone: Other DNA sequences of this sample code for an identical CDR3. The chain recombines TRBV30 with TRBJ2-5; D call uncertain. The CDR3 consists of 10 residues. The V end lost 5 bases, the J end lost 3 bases, and 4 bases lay between the germline ends. CDR1 and CDR2 from the germline V gene are GTSNPN and SVGIG (reference sequence). The CDR3 here is CAWAEETQYF. The DNA of the CDR3 is TGTGCCTGGGCTGAAGAGACCCAGTACTTC.

The rearrangement uses TRBV6-5 and TRBJ1-4, with 7 positions matching TRBD1. The germline V gene encodes CDR1 MNHEY and CDR2 SVGAGI. The CDR3 covers 15 residues. V was clipped by 5 bases and J by 8 bases; unmatched bases: 11. The CDR3 loop reads CASSGRQGGGEKLFF. The CDR3 coding sequence is TGTGCCAGCAGTGGCCGACAGGGTGGGGGGGAAAAACTGTTTTTT.

This rearrangement joins TRBV6-5 to TRBJ2-7, with D tentatively TRBD1 or TRBD2 (5 bases each). This CDR3 has 13 residues. Germline CDR1 is MNHEY and CDR2 is SVGAGI. The germline V and J ends were trimmed by 6 bases and 4 bases, with 13 bases remaining between them. The CDR3 DNA reads TGTGCCAGCAGCCAGGGACGGCGGTACGAGCAGTACTTC. It specifies CASSQGRRYEQYF.

V gene TRBV28 combines with J gene TRBJ1-4, with 11 bases lining up with TRBD1. The length of the CDR3 is 15 residues. V was clipped by 7 bases and J by 7 bases; unmatched bases: 8. CDR1 and CDR2 from the germline V gene are MDHEN and SYDVKM. The CDR3 DNA reads TGTGCCAGCACCACGCCCGGGACAGGGGGTGAAAAACTGTTTTTT. The encoded protein is CASTTPGTGGEKLFF.